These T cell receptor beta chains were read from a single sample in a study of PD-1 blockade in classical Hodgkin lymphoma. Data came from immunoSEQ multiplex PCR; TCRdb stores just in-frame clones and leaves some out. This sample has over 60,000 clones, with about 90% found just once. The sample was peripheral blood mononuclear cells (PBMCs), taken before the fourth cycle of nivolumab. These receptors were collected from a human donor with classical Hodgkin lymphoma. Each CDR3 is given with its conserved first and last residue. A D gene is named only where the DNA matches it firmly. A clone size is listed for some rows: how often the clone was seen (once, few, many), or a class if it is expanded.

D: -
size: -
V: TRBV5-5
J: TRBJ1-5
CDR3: CASSWDSNQPQHF
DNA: TGTGCCAGCAGCTGGGACAGCAATCAGCCCCAGCATTTT

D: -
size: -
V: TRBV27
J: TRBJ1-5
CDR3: CASSSNSLPQPQHF
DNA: TGTGCCAGCAGTTCAAACAGCCTCCCTCAGCCCCAGCATTTT

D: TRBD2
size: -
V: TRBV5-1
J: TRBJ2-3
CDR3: CASSKTSGGLDTQYF
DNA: TGCGCCAGCAGCAAGACTAGCGGGGGATTGGATACGCAGTATTTT

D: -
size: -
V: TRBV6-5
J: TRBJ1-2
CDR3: CASRGLFIYGYTF
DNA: TGTGCCAGCAGGGGGCTTTTCATCTATGGCTACACCTTC

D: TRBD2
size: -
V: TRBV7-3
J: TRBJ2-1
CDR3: CASSLGLAGYNEQFF
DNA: TGTGCCAGCAGCTTGGGACTAGCGGGTTACAATGAGCAGTTCTTC

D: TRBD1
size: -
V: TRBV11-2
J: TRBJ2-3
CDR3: CASSWDRGTDTQYF
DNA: TGTGCCAGCAGCTGGGACAGGGGAACAGATACGCAGTATTTT

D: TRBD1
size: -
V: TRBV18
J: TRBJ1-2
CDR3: CASSRGQGINYGYTF
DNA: TGTGCCAGCTCACGGGGACAGGGCATAAACTATGGCTACACCTTC

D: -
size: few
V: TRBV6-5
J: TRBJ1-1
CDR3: CASNGGTEAFF
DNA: TGTGCCAGCAATGGGGGCACTGAAGCTTTCTTT

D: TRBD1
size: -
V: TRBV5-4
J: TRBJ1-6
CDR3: CASSLTDREESPLHF
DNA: TGTGCCAGCAGCTTGACCGACAGGGAGGAATCACCCCTCCACTTT

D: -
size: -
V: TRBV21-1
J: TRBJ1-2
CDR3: CASSKGGACLGYTF
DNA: TGTGCCAGCAGCAAAGGGGGCGCCTGCCTTGGCTACACCTTC

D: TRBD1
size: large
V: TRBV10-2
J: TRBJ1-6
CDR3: CASRGQEGAPLHF
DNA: TGCGCCAGCAGGGGACAGGAAGGAGCACCCCTCCACTTT

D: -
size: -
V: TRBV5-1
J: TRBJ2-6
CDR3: CASSLEGGFRSGANVLTF
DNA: TGCGCCAGCAGCTTGGAGGGCGGGTTTCGGTCTGGGGCCAACGTCCTGACTTTC

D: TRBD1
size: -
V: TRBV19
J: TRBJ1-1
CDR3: CASSIAEGANTEAFF
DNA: TGTGCCAGTAGTATAGCGGAGGGGGCGAACACTGAAGCTTTCTTT

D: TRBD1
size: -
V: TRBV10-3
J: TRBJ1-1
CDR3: CAITPTGTGGFTEAFF
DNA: TGTGCCATCACCCCAACCGGGACAGGGGGGTTTACTGAAGCTTTCTTT

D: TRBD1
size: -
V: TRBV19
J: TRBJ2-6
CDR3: CASTEPGQGTGANVLTF
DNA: TGTGCCAGTACCGAACCGGGACAGGGGACCGGGGCCAACGTCCTGACTTTC

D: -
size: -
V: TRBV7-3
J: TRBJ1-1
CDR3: CASSTVYVVSEAFF
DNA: TGTGCCAGCAGCACGGTATACGTGGTCTCAGAAGCTTTCTTT

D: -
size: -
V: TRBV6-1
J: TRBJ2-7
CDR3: CASSEAAIYEQYF
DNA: TGTGCCAGCAGTGAAGCGGCGATCTACGAGCAGTACTTC

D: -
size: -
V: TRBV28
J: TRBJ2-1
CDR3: CASRGGVGCNEQFF
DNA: TGTGCCAGCAGGGGCGGGGTGGGTTGCAATGAGCAGTTCTTC

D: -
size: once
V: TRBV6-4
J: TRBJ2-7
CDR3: CASRRDVGDGEQYF
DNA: TGTGCCAGCCGGCGGGATGTCGGGGACGGCGAGCAGTACTTC

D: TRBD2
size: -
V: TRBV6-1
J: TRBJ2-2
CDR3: CASSLVSGGPGELFF
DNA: TGTGCCAGCAGTCTGGTCAGCGGGGGGCCTGGGGAGCTGTTTTTT

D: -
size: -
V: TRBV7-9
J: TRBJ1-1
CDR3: CASSRDTGTEAFF
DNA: TGTGCCAGCAGCCGAGACACGGGCACTGAAGCTTTCTTT

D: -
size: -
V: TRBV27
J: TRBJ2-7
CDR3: CASSFGRGSSYEQYF
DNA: TGTGCCAGCAGTTTTGGACGGGGGAGCTCCTACGAGCAGTACTTC

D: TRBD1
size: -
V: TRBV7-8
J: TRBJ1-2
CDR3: CASSLVGQGPLLYGYTF
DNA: TGTGCCAGCAGCTTGGTGGGACAGGGGCCGCTTCTATATGGCTACACCTTC

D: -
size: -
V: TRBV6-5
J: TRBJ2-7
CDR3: CASSYGTGLEQYF
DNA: TGTGCCAGCAGTTACGGAACAGGGCTCGAGCAGTACTTC

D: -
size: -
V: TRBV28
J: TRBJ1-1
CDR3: CASSLGNTEAFF
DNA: TGTGCCAGCAGTTTGGGGAACACTGAAGCTTTCTTT